These 31 T cell receptor beta chains were sequenced from one sample in a study of regulatory T cells in long-lasting Graves disease. Noted time point: persistent/refractory GD, antithyroid drugs over 5 years with positive TRAb. Construction of the TCR library relied on RNA isolated from PBMCs. Arm-PCR with iRepertoire HTBI primers amplified the CDR3 regions for these TCR beta libraries. Via MiXCR, TCRdb re-called the multiplex PCR reads, giving one row per CDR3 protein. The sample includes around 500,000 distinct CDR3 sequences, around 21% of them seen just once. Sequences were derived from peripheral blood mononuclear cells (PBMCs), sampled when the disease was refractory, from a patient treated with antithyroid drugs. The receptors were gathered from a female donor with Graves disease.

A few counts support this clonotype. The chain has TRBV12-3 or TRBV12-4 and TRBJ2-2; D is possibly TRBD1 (6 bases). The CDR3 totals 16 residues. Between the trimmed V and J ends, which lost 1 base and 4 bases, there was a span of 13 bases. CDR3 protein: CASSLGFSRGTGELFF. CDR3 DNA: TGTGCCAGCAGTTTAGGTTTTTCCAGGGGCACCGGGGAGCTGTTTTTT.

This clonotype has at least ten counts. V usage is TRBV11-2 and J usage is TRBJ2-7; 7 nucleotides align to TRBD1. CDR1 SGHAT and CDR2 FQNNGV come from the germline V gene. CDR3 length: 14 amino acids. Unmatched junction bases numbered 6, after V lost 5 bases and J lost 2 bases. In nucleotides, the CDR3 is TGTGCCAGCAGCAAGACAGGGTCCCCCTACGAGCAGTACTTC. Its translation: CASSKTGSPYEQYF.

The rearrangement uses TRBV5-1 and TRBJ2-2; D is ambiguous. The V gene's germline CDR1 is SGHRS and CDR2 YFSETQ. Deletions cut 2 bases from V and 5 bases from J, with 13 bases between. This CDR3 spans 15 amino acids. DNA for the CDR3: TGCGCCAGCAGCTTCGGACCGAAAGGGACCGGGGAGCTGTTTTTT. It encodes CASSFGPKGTGELFF.

This rearrangement joins TRBV20-1 to TRBJ2-1; 8 nucleotides match TRBD2. Unmatched junction bases numbered 8, after V lost 6 bases and J lost 4 bases. In germline, CDR1 is DFQATT, CDR2 SNEGSKA (reference sequence). The CDR3 spans 14 residues. The CDR3 reads CSAPRLATYNEQFF. The CDR3 region has the DNA TGCAGTGCCCCCCGACTAGCGACGTACAATGAGCAGTTCTTC.

This clonotype was counted at least ten times. The chain carries TRBV6-5 and TRBJ2-7; 9 bases align to TRBD2. Germline V lookup: CDR1 MNHEY, CDR2 SVGAGI. The CDR3 is 16 amino acids. The V and J ends lost 1 base and 4 bases, in that order; junction bases with no gene match: 8. The CDR3 is CASSYLGAGGGYEQYF. DNA of the CDR3: TGTGCCAGCAGTTACTTAGGAGCGGGAGGAGGGTACGAGCAGTACTTC.

This chain links TRBV7-2 with TRBJ2-2; D is unclear. CDR1 is SGHTA, CDR2 FQGNSA, per germline. Trimming took off 0 bases at V and 0 bases at J, with 5 bases between the two ends. CDR3 size: 15 residues. In nucleotides, the CDR3 is TGTGCCAGCAGCTTAGCGTGGGCGAACACCGGGGAGCTGTTTTTT. Its protein is CASSLAWANTGELFF.

This clonotype was counted only a few times. A junction boundary mismatches the germline segment, possibly from a read error. The chain recombines TRBV6-1 with TRBJ1-1; D not resolved. The CDR3 covers 16 residues. Germline values: CDR1 MNHNS, CDR2 SASEGT. The CDR3: CASSEVFLGRNTEALF. The CDR3 DNA follows: TGTGCCAGCAGTGAAGTCTTTCTTGGGCGGAACACTGAAGCTCTCTTT.

The table lists this clonotype with a count of one. Given a much more abundant clone one base away, this may be a read error. The chain recombines TRBV28 with TRBJ2-7; D ambiguous. CDR1 and CDR2 (germline): MDHEN, SYDVKM. Trimming took off 3 bases at V and 4 bases at J, with 7 bases between the two ends. This CDR3 contains 12 residues. The CDR3 DNA follows: TGTGCCAGCAGTTTTTTCCAGTACGAGCAGTACTTC. This sequence encodes CASSFFQYEQYF.

CDR3 coding DNA: TGTGCCAGCAGTCCGTGGGGGGGCCTCGCTTCTGGGGCCAACGTCCTGACTTTC. This codes for CASSPWGGLASGANVLTF. This chain joins TRBV7-9 and TRBJ2-6; TRBD2 is a possible D gene (7 bases). Trimming stripped 6 bases from V and 1 base from J, with 19 bases between. The CDR3 contains 18 residues. Germline V CDR1 and CDR2: SEHNR, FQNEAQ (reference sequence).

This clonotype showed up just once. This chain uses TRBV5-4 with TRBJ2-2; a possible D gene is TRBD2 (7 bases). CDR3 length: 15 amino acids. Germline loops: CDR1 SGHNT, CDR2 YYREEE (reference sequence). Trimming cost V 2 bases and J 4 bases, with 12 bases left between them. The CDR3 is CASSFGGPGTGELFF. CDR3 nucleotide sequence: TGTGCCAGCAGCTTCGGGGGGCCGGGCACCGGGGAGCTGTTTTTT.

In this sample, this clonotype turned up a few times. The V call is TRBV5-1, the J call TRBJ2-7; 7 nucleotides line up with TRBD1. Germline V gives CDR1 SGHRS, CDR2 YFSETQ. V was pared by 3 bases and J by 2 bases, with 5 bases of the junction left unmatched. This CDR3 comprises 14 residues. The chain's CDR3 is CASSSDRPPYEQYF. The CDR3 DNA reads TGCGCCAGCAGCTCGGACAGGCCTCCCTACGAGCAGTACTTC.

The CDR3 DNA reads TGTGCCAGCGGAGGGACAGGGAGCGATTCACCCCTCCACTTT. It is translated as CASGGTGSDSPLHF. The chain is built from TRBV12-3 or TRBV12-4 and TRBJ1-6; TRBD1 aligns across 9 bases. The CDR3 totals 14 residues. V was clipped by 8 bases and J by 8 bases; unmatched bases: 7.

This clonotype showed up just a few times. This chain uses TRBV10-3 with TRBJ2-7, with 8 bases aligning to TRBD1. Germline V gene data show CDR1 as ENHRY and CDR2 as SYGVKD. Unmatched junction bases numbered 7, after V lost 4 bases and J lost 2 bases. This CDR3 has 15 amino acids. For the CDR3, the DNA is TGTGCCATCAGTGGGAGGGGACAGGCAACCTACGAGCAGTACTTC. Translation gives CAISGRGQATYEQYF.

V gene TRBV9 combines with J gene TRBJ1-1; D is possibly TRBD1 (5 bases). With 2 bases removed from V and 1 base from J, the gap between germline ends came to 15 bases. Germline CDR1 reads SGDLS; CDR2 reads YYNGEE. The CDR3 covers 16 residues. The CDR3 region is CASSVLQGLRNTEAFF. CDR3 bases: TGTGCCAGCAGCGTCCTCCAGGGATTGAGGAACACTGAAGCTTTCTTT.

CDR3 DNA: TGTGCCAGCAGTTTATCGAAAGGCAGGATCTATGGCTACACCTTC. It is translated as CASSLSKGRIYGYTF. J is TRBJ1-2 and V is TRBV27; no clear D gene. This CDR3 region has 15 residues. Trimming stripped 0 bases from V and 4 bases from J, with 12 bases between. The germline CDR1 and CDR2 sequences are MNHEY and SMNVEV (reference sequence).

This rearrangement joins TRBV28 to TRBJ1-4, with D possibly TRBD1 on 6 matching bases. The V gene's germline CDR1 is MDHEN and CDR2 SYDVKM. The CDR3 runs to 12 residues. The germline V and J ends were trimmed by 2 bases and 12 bases, with 10 bases remaining between them. The CDR3 protein is CASSLRGDQLFF. In DNA, the CDR3 is TGTGCCAGCAGTTTAAGGGGGGACCAACTGTTTTTT.

The chain employs TRBV7-2 and TRBJ2-2, with TRBD2 matching over 7 bases. V shed 2 bases, J shed 6 bases, and the junction held 9 bases outside the gene matches. CDR3 length equals 16 residues. Germline loops: CDR1 SGHTA, CDR2 FQGNSA. The CDR3 nucleotides read TGTGCCAGCAGCTTAACCCTAGCGGCTGGCCCCGGGGAGCTGTTTTTT. Translation: CASSLTLAAGPGELFF.

The chain uses TRBV24-1 and TRBJ1-5; 9 bases are a match to TRBD1. In germline, CDR1 is KGHDR, CDR2 SFDVKD. Germline trimming cut 5 bases from V and 7 bases from J; bases unmatched to any gene: 5. The CDR3 is 14 residues long. CDR3 amino acids: CATSGDRVRQPQHF. The CDR3 nucleotides are TGTGCCACCAGTGGGGACAGGGTACGGCAGCCCCAGCATTTT.

In its sample, this clonotype was seen many times. The J gene is TRBJ1-1, the V gene TRBV30; TRBD1 might be the D (5 bases). Trimming removed 4 bases from V and 5 bases from J, with 11 bases in between. Germline V gene sequence: CDR1 GTSNPN, CDR2 SVGIG (reference sequence). The CDR3 spans 12 residues. The CDR3 sequence: CAWTPGGTEAFF. In DNA form, the CDR3 reads TGTGCCTGGACTCCGGGGGGGACTGAAGCTTTCTTT.

In this sample, this clonotype turned up many times. V is TRBV6-1 and J is TRBJ2-5, with TRBD1 matching over 8 bases. This CDR3 is 15 amino acids long. Unmatched junction bases numbered 10, after V lost 4 bases and J lost 6 bases. In germline, CDR1 is MNHNS, CDR2 SASEGT. The CDR3 protein is CASSGQGAEAKTQYF. The DNA of the CDR3 is TGTGCCAGCAGTGGGCAGGGGGCCGAGGCAAAGACCCAGTACTTC.

Worth noting for this clonotype: The conserved phenylalanine or tryptophan normally closing the CDR3 is absent here, so this likely arose from a read error. V is TRBV5-5 and J is TRBJ1-1, with D possibly matching TRBD1 (5 bases). This CDR3 has 13 residues. CDR1 and CDR2 (germline): SGHKS, YYEKEE (reference sequence). The CDR3 nucleotides are TGCGCCAGCAGCTTGGGACCGAACACTGAAGCTTTCTCT. Amino acids: CASSLGPNTEAFS.

This clonotype has ten or more counts. The chain recombines TRBV27 with TRBJ1-5; tentative D call: TRBD1 (5 bases). Germline assignment: CDR1 MNHEY and CDR2 SMNVEV (reference sequence). CDR3 length: 15 residues. V lost 9 bases to trimming and J lost 7 bases, with 22 bases between them. CDR3 nucleotide sequence: TGTGCCAGTGGACCGATCGGGGGTTCGGGGCAGCCCCAGCATTTT. The encoded protein is CASGPIGGSGQPQHF.

The table lists this clonotype with many counts. The V gene is TRBV7-9, the J gene TRBJ1-4, with unresolved D. CDR1 is SEHNR, CDR2 FQNEAQ, per germline (reference sequence). V dropped 3 bases and J dropped 3 bases, with 8 bases sitting between them. There are 14 residues in the CDR3. The CDR3 DNA follows: TGTGCCAGCAGCTTTTCTGGGCCTAATGAAAAACTGTTTTTT. It encodes CASSFSGPNEKLFF.

This clonotype was picked up a small number of times. This CDR3 reads CASSRGAGGSSYEQYF. The CDR3 nucleotides read TGTGCCAGCAGCCGGGGGGCGGGAGGGAGCTCCTACGAGCAGTACTTC. The chain has TRBV27 and TRBJ2-7, with 9 bases that match TRBD2. CDR1 and CDR2 from the germline V gene are MNHEY and SMNVEV (reference sequence). This CDR3 has 16 amino acids. The trim removed 6 bases at V and 0 bases at J, leaving 9 bases unmatched.

Remarks on this clonotype: A read error may be the cause here, since a much bigger clone is one base away. V usage is TRBV28 and J usage is TRBJ2-7, with 7 bases aligning to TRBD1. The CDR3 sequence is 15 residues long. With 8 bases clipped from V and 2 bases from J, the junction kept 12 bases outside the gene matches. Germline V gene lookup returns CDR1 MDHEN and CDR2 SYDVKM. CDR3 sequence (DNA): TGTGCCAGCTTACAAATCAGACAGGGCCCCTACGAGCAGTACTTC. This sequence encodes CASLQIRQGPYEQYF. The complete variable domain, with remaining parts taken from reference TRBV28 and TRBJ2-7, reads DVKVTQSSRYLVKRTGEKVFLECVQDMDHENMFWYRQDPGLGLRLIYFSYDVKMKEKGDIPEGYSVSREKKERFSLILESASTNQTSMYLCASLQIRQGPYEQYFGPGTRLTVT.

As regards this clonotype: A far more abundant clone sits one base away, making this likely a read error. The chain combines TRBV6-1 with TRBJ2-5; a weak D match, TRBD1 (6 bases). This CDR3 has 16 residues. V lost 8 bases and J lost 4, with 23 bases in between. Germline loops: CDR1 MNHNS, CDR2 SASEGT. This chain's CDR3 is CASFGGSPVTRETQYF. CDR3 bases: TGTGCCAGCTTTGGGGGCAGCCCAGTGACTCGAGAGACCCAGTACTTC.

This clonotype was recorded at least ten times. V gene TRBV28 combines with J gene TRBJ1-1; D is unresolved. V was shortened by 7 bases and J by 7 bases, with 19 bases between the two germline ends. CDR1 and CDR2 (germline): MDHEN, SYDVKM. This CDR3 has 14 amino acids. The CDR3 bases are TGTGCCAGCAAAATCATCGGATCCCACCTTGAAGCTTTCTTT. Protein: CASKIIGSHLEAFF.

The rearrangement links TRBV28 to TRBJ2-5; 9 nucleotides align to TRBD1. CDR3 length: 15 amino acids. With 4 bases clipped from V and 3 bases from J, the junction kept 6 bases outside the gene matches. Germline CDR1 reads MDHEN; CDR2 reads SYDVKM. The CDR3 nucleotides are TGTGCCAGCAGTTCCGCCGGGACAGGGAAAGAGACCCAGTACTTC. It encodes CASSSAGTGKETQYF. Supplemented by reference TRBV28 and TRBJ2-5, the full variable domain reads DVKVTQSSRYLVKRTGEKVFLECVQDMDHENMFWYRQDPGLGLRLIYFSYDVKMKEKGDIPEGYSVSREKKERFSLILESASTNQTSMYLCASSSAGTGKETQYFGPGTRLLVL.

The gene calls are TRBV14 and TRBJ2-3; TRBD2 aligns across 9 bases. CDR3 length: 17 residues. Germline-derived CDR1 and CDR2 are SGHDN and FVKESK. Losses at the gene ends were 0 bases for V and 2 bases for J; bases not matched to a gene: 6. CDR3 coding DNA: TGTGCCAGCAGCCAAGATACTAGCGGGCGCATCACAGATACGCAGTATTTT. It codes for CASSQDTSGRITDTQYF.

In this sample, this clonotype turned up many times. The CDR3 spells CASSQVFRTSNYGYTF. The CDR3 DNA reads TGTGCCAGCAGCCAAGTTTTCCGGACGTCGAACTATGGCTACACCTTC. The V gene is TRBV3-1, the J gene TRBJ1-2; D is uncertain. The CDR3 runs to 16 residues. V was shortened by 1 base and J by 2 bases, with 14 bases between the two germline ends. Germline V CDR1 and CDR2: LGHDT, YNNKEL (reference sequence).

This sequence joins TRBV9 and TRBJ2-1; 8 bases align to TRBD2. The V gene end was trimmed by 0 bases and the J gene end by 6 bases; junction bases not matched to a gene: 8. The germline CDR1 and CDR2 sequences are SGDLS and YYNGEE. The CDR3 loop spans 16 amino acids. The DNA for the CDR3 is TGTGCCAGCAGCGTAGGTAACGGGGGGGGTGGCAATGAGCAGTTCTTC. It codes for CASSVGNGGGGNEQFF.